This section outlines one T cell receptor (beta chain) sequence together with its context. This record comes from a study of patients and donors after allogeneic stem cell transplantation. One entry per CDR3 protein, called by TCRdb with MiXCR from the RT-PCR reads. Counted here are 400,000 to 500,000 distinct CDR3 sequences, roughly 17% occurring once; the ten biggest clones make up about 7%. The CDR3 contains 19 residues. V gave up 6 bases and J gave up 0 bases, with 21 bases separating them. Per the germline V gene, CDR1 is LGHNT and CDR2 is FRNRAP. The origin of this receptor is a human donor who was either an allogeneic HSCT recipient or a stem cell or donor lymphocyte infusion donor (not recorded which). It is not recorded whose cells these are; they may come from a transplant donor. The V gene is TRBV12-5, the J gene TRBJ1-6; perhaps TRBD1 as D (5 bases). Sequencing input: blood, either unsorted or a sorted T cell fraction (not recorded which). The CDR3 nucleotides are TGTGCTAGTGGCCGCGTCCCAGAGGGGATAAGCTCCTATAATTCACCCCTCCACTTT. The encoded protein is CASGRVPEGISSYNSPLHF.